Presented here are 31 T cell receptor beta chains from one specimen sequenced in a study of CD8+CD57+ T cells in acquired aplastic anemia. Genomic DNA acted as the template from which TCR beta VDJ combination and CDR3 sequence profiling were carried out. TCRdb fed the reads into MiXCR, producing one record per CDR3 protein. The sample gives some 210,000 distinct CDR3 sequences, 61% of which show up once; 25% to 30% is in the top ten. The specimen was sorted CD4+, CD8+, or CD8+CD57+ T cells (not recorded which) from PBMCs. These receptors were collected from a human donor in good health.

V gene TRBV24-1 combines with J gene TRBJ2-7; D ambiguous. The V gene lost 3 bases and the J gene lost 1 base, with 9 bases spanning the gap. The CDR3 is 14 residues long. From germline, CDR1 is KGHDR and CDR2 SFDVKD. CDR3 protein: CATSDTGASYEQYF. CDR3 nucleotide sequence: TGTGCCACCAGTGATACCGGTGCTTCCTACGAGCAGTACTTC.

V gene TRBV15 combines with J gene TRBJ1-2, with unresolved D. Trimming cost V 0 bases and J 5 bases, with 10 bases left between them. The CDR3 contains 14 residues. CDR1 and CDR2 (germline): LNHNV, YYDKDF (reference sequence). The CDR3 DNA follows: TGTGCCACCAGCAGAGAAGGGAATCTGTATGGCTACACCTTC. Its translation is CATSREGNLYGYTF.

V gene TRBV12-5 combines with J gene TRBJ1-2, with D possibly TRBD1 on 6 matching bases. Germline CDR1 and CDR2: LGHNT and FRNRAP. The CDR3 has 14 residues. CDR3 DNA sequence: TGTGCCAGCACCAAGGGACAACTTCGCTATGGCTACACCTTC. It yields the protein CASTKGQLRYGYTF.

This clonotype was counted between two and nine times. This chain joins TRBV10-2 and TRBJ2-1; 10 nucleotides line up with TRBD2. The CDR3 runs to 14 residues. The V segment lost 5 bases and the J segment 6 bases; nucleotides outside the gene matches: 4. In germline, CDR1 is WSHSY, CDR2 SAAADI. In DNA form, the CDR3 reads TGCGCCAGCAGTTTAGCGGGAGGTACCAATGAGCAGTTCTTC. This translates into CASSLAGGTNEQFF.

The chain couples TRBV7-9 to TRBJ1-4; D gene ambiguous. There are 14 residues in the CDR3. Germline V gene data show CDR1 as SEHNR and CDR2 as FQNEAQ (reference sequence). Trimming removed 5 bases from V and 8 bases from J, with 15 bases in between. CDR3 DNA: TGTGCCAGCAGCCCGAAGACCTGGTGGGAAAAACTGTTTTTT. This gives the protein CASSPKTWWEKLFF.

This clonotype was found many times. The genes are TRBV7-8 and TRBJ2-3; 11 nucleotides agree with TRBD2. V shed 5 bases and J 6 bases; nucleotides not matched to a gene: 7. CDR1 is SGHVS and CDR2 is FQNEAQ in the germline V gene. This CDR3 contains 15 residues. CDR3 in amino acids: CASSKTSGRSDTQYF. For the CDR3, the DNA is TGTGCCAGCAGCAAAACTAGCGGGAGATCGGATACGCAGTATTTT.

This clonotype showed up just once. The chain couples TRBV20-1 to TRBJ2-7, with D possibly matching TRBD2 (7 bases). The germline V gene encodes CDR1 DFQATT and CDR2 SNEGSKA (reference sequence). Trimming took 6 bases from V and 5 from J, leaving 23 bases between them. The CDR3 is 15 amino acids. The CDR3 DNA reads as TGCAGTGCCAGCAGCCCCCTGAGCGGGGACAACGAGCAGTACTTC. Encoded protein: CSASSPLSGDNEQYF.

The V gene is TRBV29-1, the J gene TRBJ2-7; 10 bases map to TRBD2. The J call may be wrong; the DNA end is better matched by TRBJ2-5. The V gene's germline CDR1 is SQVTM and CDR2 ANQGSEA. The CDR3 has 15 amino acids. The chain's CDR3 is CSVLLLAGGGETQYF. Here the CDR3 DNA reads TGCAGCGTACTACTATTAGCGGGAGGAGGAGAGACCCAGTACTTC.

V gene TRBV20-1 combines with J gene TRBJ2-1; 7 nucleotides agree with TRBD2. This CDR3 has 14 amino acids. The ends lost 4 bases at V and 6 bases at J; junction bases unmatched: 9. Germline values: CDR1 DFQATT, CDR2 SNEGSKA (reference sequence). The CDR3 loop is CSAMHGGGPNEQFF. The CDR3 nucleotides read TGCAGTGCTATGCACGGGGGAGGGCCCAATGAGCAGTTCTTC.

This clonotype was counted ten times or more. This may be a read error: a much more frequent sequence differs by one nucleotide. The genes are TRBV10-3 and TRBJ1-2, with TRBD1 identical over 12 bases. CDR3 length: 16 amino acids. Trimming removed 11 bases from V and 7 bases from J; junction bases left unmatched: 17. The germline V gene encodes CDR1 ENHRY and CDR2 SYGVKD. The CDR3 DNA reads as TGTGCCGTCATGGTAGTAGGGACAGGGGGCAAGGCTGGCTACACCTTC. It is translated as CAVMVVGTGGKAGYTF.

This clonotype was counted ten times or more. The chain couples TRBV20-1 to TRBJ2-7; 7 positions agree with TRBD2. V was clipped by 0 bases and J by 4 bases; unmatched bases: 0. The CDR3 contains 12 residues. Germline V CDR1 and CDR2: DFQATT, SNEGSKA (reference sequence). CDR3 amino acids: CSAREREYEQYF. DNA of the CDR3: TGCAGTGCTAGAGAGCGGGAGTACGAGCAGTACTTC.

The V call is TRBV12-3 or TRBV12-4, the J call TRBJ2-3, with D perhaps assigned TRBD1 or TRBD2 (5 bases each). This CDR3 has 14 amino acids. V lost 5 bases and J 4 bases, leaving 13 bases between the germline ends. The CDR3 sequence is CASSRDDWADTQYF. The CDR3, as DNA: TGTGCCAGCAGTCGGGACGACTGGGCAGATACGCAGTATTTT.

The CDR3 sequence is CASSYSRGARETQYF. DNA for the CDR3: TGTGCCAGCAGCTACTCCCGCGGGGCCAGGGAGACCCAGTACTTC. V and J are TRBV7-9 and TRBJ2-5, with a weak D call TRBD2 (6 bases). From germline, CDR1 is SEHNR and CDR2 FQNEAQ (reference sequence). Trimming removed 4 bases at V and 5 bases at J, with 17 bases between. The CDR3 runs 15 residues.

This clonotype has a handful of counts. CDR3 sequence: CAWSKQADYGYTF. The CDR3 DNA follows: TGTGCCTGGAGTAAGCAGGCCGACTATGGCTACACCTTC. The chain employs TRBV30 and TRBJ1-2; D is unresolved. Germline CDR1 reads GTSNPN; CDR2 reads SVGIG (reference sequence). The CDR3 sequence is 13 residues long. V was cut by 2 bases and J by 3 bases, with 10 bases left in between.

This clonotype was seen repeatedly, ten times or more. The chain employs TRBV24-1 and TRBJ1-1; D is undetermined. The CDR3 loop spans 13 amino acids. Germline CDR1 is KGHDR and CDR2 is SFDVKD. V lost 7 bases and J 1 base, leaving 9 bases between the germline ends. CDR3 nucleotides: TGTGCCACCAGACAGTTAAGGAACACTGAAGCTTTCTTT. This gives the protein CATRQLRNTEAFF.

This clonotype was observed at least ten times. CDR3 bases: TGTGCCAGTAAACAGGGAGAGTGGGGCTATGGCTACACCTTC. Amino acids: CASKQGEWGYGYTF. V is TRBV19 and J is TRBJ1-2, with D perhaps matching TRBD1 (6 bases). Trimming shortened V by 7 bases and J by 4 bases, and 16 bases separated the two germline ends. The CDR3 loop spans 14 amino acids. Germline V gene lookup returns CDR1 LNHDA and CDR2 SQIVND (reference sequence).

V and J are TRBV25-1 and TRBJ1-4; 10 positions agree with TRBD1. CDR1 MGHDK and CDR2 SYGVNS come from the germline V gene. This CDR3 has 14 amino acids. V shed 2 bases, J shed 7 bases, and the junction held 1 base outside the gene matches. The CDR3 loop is CASSEDRGLEKLFF. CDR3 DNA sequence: TGTGCCAGCAGTGAAGACAGGGGGCTTGAAAAACTGTTTTTT.

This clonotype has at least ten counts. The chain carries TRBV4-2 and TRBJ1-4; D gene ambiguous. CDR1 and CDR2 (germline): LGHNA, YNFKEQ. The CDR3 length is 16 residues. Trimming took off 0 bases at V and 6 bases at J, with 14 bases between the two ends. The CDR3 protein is CASSQDPRAGDEKLFF. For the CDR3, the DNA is TGTGCCAGCAGCCAAGATCCGAGGGCGGGCGATGAAAAACTGTTTTTT.

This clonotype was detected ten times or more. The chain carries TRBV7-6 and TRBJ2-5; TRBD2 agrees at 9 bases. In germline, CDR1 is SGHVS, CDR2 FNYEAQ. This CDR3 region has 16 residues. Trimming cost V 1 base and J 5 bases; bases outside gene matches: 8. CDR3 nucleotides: TGTGCCAGCAGCTTAGAGGCGGGGGGGCCGCGGGAGACCCAGTACTTC. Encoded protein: CASSLEAGGPRETQYF.

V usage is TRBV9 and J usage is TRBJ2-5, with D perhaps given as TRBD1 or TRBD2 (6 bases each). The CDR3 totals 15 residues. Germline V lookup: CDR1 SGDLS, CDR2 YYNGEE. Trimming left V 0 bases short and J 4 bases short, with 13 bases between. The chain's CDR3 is CASSVAGAGIETQYF. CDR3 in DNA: TGTGCCAGCAGCGTAGCAGGGGCGGGGATAGAGACCCAGTACTTC.

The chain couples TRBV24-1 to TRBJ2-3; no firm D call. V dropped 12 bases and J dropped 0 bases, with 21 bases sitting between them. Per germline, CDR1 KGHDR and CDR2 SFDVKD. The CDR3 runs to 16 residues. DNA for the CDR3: TGTGCCCGATCCTCAGATGCGAACGAAAGCACAGATACGCAGTATTTT. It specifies CARSSDANESTDTQYF.

The CDR3 coding sequence is TGCGCCAGCAGCTTGGGCCTAGAAAACGAGCAGTACTTC. It is translated as CASSLGLENEQYF. The chain recombines TRBV5-1 with TRBJ2-7; no definite D call. Trimming left V 0 bases short and J 5 bases short, with 9 bases between. Germline V lookup: CDR1 SGHRS, CDR2 YFSETQ. There are 13 residues in the CDR3.

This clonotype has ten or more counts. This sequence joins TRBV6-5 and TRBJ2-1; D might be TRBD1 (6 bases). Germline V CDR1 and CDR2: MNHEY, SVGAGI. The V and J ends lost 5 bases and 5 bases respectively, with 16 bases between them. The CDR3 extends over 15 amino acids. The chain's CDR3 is CASSVGQATNNEQFF. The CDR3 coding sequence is TGTGCCAGCAGTGTGGGACAAGCAACAAACAATGAGCAGTTCTTC.

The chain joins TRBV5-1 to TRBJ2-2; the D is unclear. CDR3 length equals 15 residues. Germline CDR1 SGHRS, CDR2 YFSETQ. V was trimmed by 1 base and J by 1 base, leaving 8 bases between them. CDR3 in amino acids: CASSLSPGNTGELFF. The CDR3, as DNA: TGCGCCAGCAGCTTGTCTCCAGGGAACACCGGGGAGCTGTTTTTT. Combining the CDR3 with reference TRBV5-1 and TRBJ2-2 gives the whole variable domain KAGVTQTPRYLIKTRGQQVTLSCSPISGHRSVSWYQQTPGQGLQFLFEYFSETQRNKGNFPGRFSGRQFSNSRSEMNVSTLELGDSALYLCASSLSPGNTGELFFGEGSRLTVL.

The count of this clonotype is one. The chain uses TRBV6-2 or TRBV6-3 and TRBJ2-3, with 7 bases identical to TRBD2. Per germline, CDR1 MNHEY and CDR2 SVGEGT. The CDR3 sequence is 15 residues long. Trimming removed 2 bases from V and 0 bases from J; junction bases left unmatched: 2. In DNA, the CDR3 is TGTGCCAGCAGTTACGGGGGGGAGAGCACAGATACGCAGTATTTT. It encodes CASSYGGESTDTQYF.

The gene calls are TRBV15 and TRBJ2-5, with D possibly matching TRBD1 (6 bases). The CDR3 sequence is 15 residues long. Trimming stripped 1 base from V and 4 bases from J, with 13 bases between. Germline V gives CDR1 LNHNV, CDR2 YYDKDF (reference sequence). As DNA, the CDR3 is TGTGCCACCAGCAGAGCCCCGACAGGCACAGAGACCCAGTACTTC. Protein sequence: CATSRAPTGTETQYF.

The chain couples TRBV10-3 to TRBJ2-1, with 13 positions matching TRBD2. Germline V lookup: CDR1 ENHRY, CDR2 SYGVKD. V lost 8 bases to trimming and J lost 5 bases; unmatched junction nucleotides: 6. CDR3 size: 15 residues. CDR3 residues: CAIGSLAGGDNEQFF. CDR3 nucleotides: TGTGCCATCGGTTCACTAGCGGGAGGGGACAATGAGCAGTTCTTC.

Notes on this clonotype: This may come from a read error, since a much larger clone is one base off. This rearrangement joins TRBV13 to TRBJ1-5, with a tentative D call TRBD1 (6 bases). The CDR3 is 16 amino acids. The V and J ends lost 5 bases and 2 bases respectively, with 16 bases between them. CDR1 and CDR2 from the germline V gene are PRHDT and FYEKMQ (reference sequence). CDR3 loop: CASSPKGGGGNQPQHF. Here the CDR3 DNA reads TGTGCCAGCAGCCCCAAGGGGGGGGGCGGCAATCAGCCCCAGCATTTT.

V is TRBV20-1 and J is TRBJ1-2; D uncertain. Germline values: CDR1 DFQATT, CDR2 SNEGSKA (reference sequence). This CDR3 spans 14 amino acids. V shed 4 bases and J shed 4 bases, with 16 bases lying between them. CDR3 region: CSAKHPERVYGYTF. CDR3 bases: TGCAGTGCTAAGCACCCCGAGAGGGTCTATGGCTACACCTTC.

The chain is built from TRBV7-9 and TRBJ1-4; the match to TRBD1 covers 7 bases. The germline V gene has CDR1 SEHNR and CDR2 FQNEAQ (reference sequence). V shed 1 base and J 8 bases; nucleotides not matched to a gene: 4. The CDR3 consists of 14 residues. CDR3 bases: TGTGCCAGCAGCTTAGTGGACAGGAGCGAAAAACTGTTTTTT. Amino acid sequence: CASSLVDRSEKLFF.

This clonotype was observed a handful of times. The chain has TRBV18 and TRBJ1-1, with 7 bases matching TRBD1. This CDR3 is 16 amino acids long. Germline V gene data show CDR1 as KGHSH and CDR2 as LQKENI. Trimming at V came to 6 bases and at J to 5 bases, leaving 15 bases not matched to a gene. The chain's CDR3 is CASSTTGSSVETEAFF. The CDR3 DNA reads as TGTGCCAGCTCCACGACAGGGAGTTCGGTTGAGACTGAAGCTTTCTTT.